The table lists the clone carrying this TCR beta chain with a few counts. Using its own MiXCR run on the 5' RACE reads, TCRdb lists one record per CDR3 protein. In the table there are approximately 260,000 distinct CDR3 sequences, 15% to 20% of which are singletons. This sample is drawn from a study of T-cell memory formation after mild COVID-19. The V gene lost 1 base and the J gene lost 9 bases, with 4 bases spanning the gap. This CDR3 spans 11 amino acids. Germline V CDR1 and CDR2: SEHNR, FQNEAQ (reference sequence). Sequenced material: PBMCs or a T cell subset sorted from them (not recorded which). The clonotype was recovered from a man between 18 and 29 years old who had mild COVID-19 (a few samples of this study predate the infection). Cell type and time point are not known. This chain joins TRBV7-9 and TRBJ2-1; D is ambiguous. CDR3 residues: CASSLELEQFF. The CDR3 bases are TGTGCCAGCAGCTTAGAACTTGAGCAGTTCTTC.